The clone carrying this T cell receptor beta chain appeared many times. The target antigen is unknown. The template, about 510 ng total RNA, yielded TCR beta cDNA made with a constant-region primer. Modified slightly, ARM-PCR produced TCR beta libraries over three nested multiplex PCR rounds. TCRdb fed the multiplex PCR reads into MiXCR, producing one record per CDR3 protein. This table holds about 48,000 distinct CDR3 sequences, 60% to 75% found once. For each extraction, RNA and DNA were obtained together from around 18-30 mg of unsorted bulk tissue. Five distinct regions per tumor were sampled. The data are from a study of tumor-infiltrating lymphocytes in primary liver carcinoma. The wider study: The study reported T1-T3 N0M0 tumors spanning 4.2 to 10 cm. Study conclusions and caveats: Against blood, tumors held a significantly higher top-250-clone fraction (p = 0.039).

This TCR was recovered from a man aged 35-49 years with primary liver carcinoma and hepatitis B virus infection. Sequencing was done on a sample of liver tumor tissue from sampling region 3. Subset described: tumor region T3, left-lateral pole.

The CDR3 sequence: CASSLRGRDNEQYF. CDR3 DNA sequence: TGTGCCAGCAGTCTCCGGGGCAGGGATAACGAGCAGTACTTC. The chain employs TRBV12-3 or TRBV12-4 and TRBJ2-7; D may be TRBD1 or TRBD2 (5 bases each). The CDR3 covers 14 residues. Trimming removed 5 bases from V and 5 bases from J, with 16 bases in between.